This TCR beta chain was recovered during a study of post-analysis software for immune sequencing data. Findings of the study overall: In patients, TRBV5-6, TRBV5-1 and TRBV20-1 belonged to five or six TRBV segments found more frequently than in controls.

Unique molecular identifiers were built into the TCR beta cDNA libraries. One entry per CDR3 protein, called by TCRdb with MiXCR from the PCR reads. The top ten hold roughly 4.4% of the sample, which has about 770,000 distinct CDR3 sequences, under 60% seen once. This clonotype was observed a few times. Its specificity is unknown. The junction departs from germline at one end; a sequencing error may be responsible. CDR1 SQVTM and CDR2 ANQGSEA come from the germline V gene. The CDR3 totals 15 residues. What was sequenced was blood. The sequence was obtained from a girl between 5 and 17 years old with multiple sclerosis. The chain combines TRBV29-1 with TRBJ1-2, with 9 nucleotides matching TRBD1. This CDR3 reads CGVPRGTGLNYGYTF. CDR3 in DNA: TGCGGCGTCCCCAGAGGGACAGGGCTGAACTATGGCTACACCTTC.